One sample yielded the 11 T cell receptor beta chains listed below, sequenced in a study of T cells in Graves' hyperthyroidism and ophthalmopathy. Amplified regions were TCR beta CDR3 sequences from RNA transcripts. Initially, a first-round RT-PCR of the TCR CDR3 employed the HTBI primer set. MiXCR, applied by TCRdb to the multiplex PCR reads, yields one record per CDR3 protein. The sample consists of 480,000 or so distinct CDR3 sequences, approximately 15% of them appearing once. Sequencing input: blood. All receptors derive from a woman younger than 35 with Graves' hyperthyroidism.

This clonotype came up many times. This chain joins TRBV11-2 and TRBJ2-7, with 8 bases identical to TRBD1. J gave up 4 bases and V 8 bases, and 10 bases lay outside the gene matches. The CDR3 covers 14 residues. Germline V gene data show CDR1 as SGHAT and CDR2 as FQNNGV. CDR3 in amino acids: CASSTLGQGYEQYF. The CDR3 bases are TGTGCCAGCTCTACATTAGGACAGGGATACGAGCAGTACTTC. Supplemented by reference TRBV11-2 and TRBJ2-7, the full variable domain reads EAGVAQSPRYKIIEKRQSVAFWCNPISGHATLYWYQQILGQGPKLLIQFQNNGVVDDSQLPKDRFSAERLKGVDSTLKIQPAKLEDSAVYLCASSTLGQGYEQYFGPGTRLTVT.

There are a few counts of this clonotype. The gene calls are TRBV3-1 and TRBJ2-1; a possible D gene is TRBD1 (5 bases). Germline V gene data show CDR1 as LGHDT and CDR2 as YNNKEL (reference sequence). The V gene lost 0 bases and the J gene lost 6 bases, with 18 bases spanning the gap. This CDR3 spans 17 amino acids. The CDR3 DNA reads as TGTGCCAGCAGCCAAGAAGTCGAATCGCGGCAGGGCAATGAGCAGTTCTTC. Residues: CASSQEVESRQGNEQFF.

The gene calls are TRBV5-1 and TRBJ2-7; 9 bases are shared with TRBD1. This CDR3 region has 13 residues. Trimming at V came to 10 bases and at J to 5 bases, leaving 10 bases not matched to a gene. From germline, CDR1 is SGHRS and CDR2 YFSETQ. The CDR3 nucleotides are TGCGCCTGTTCCCGGGACAGGGTCAACGAGCAGTACGTC. Amino acids: CACSRDRVNEQYV.

This clonotype occurred a few times. The V call is TRBV11-3, the J call TRBJ2-5; no definite D call. V was shortened by 1 base and J by 14 bases, with 11 bases between the two germline ends. The germline gives CDR1 SGHNT, CDR2 YENEEA. The length of the CDR3 is 11 residues. The CDR3 region has the DNA TGTGCCAGCAGCTTAGTAGGAAGAGAATACTTC. It translates to CASSLVGREYF.

The table lists this clonotype with many counts. The chain combines TRBV28 with TRBJ2-1; 15 bases fit TRBD2. The CDR3 has 15 amino acids. Germline V gives CDR1 MDHEN, CDR2 SYDVKM. V lost 4 bases and J lost 9; bases outside the gene matches: 4. CDR3 nucleotides: TGTGCCAGCAGTTCGGGACTAGCGGGAGGTGTTGAGCAGTTCTTC. Encoded protein: CASSSGLAGGVEQFF.

The table lists this clonotype with many counts. This sequence joins TRBV11-2 and TRBJ1-1; 8 bases line up with TRBD1. Germline CDR1 and CDR2: SGHAT and FQNNGV. With 5 bases clipped from V and 11 bases from J, the junction kept 4 bases outside the gene matches. This CDR3 is 11 amino acids long. CDR3 protein: CASSRGQGAFF. CDR3 nucleotides: TGTGCCAGCAGCCGCGGACAGGGCGCTTTCTTT.

This clonotype showed up just a few times. A much larger clone differs from this one at a single base, so this may be a read error. V is TRBV2 and J is TRBJ1-3; no clear D gene. The CDR3 is made up of 13 amino acids. Germline CDR1 reads SNHLY; CDR2 reads FYNNEI. Here the CDR3 reads CASRGGSGTTIYF. The CDR3 DNA reads TGTGCCAGCAGGGGCGGCTCTGGAACCACCATATATTTT.

This clonotype was seen repeatedly, ten times or more. V gene TRBV29-1 combines with J gene TRBJ2-5; 8 nucleotides align to TRBD1. CDR1 SQVTM and CDR2 ANQGSEA come from the germline V gene. CDR3 length equals 13 residues. V dropped 7 bases and J dropped 5; count of bases not matched to a gene: 9. For the CDR3, the DNA is TGCAGCGCAGGACAGGGCCGGCGGGAGACCCAGTACTTC. This translates into CSAGQGRRETQYF.

Many counts were recorded for this clonotype. A junction end diverges from the germline sequence, so it may reflect a read error. This rearrangement joins TRBV5-1 to TRBJ2-7; possible D gene TRBD1, 6 bases. CDR3 length: 13 residues. Per the germline V gene, CDR1 is SGHRS and CDR2 is YFSETQ. This chain's CDR3 is CASSPGQNYEQYF. As DNA, the CDR3 is TGTGCCAGCAGCCCCGGACAGAACTACGAGCAGTACTTC.

The rearrangement links TRBV19 to TRBJ2-2, with D perhaps TRBD1 or TRBD2 (5 bases each). Germline CDR1 is LNHDA and CDR2 is SQIVND (reference sequence). The length of the CDR3 is 18 residues. Trimming left V 2 bases short and J 4 bases short, with 20 bases between. The CDR3 reads CASSIKGRRRVGTGELFF. CDR3 in DNA: TGTGCCAGTAGTATAAAGGGACGCCGGCGCGTTGGCACCGGGGAGCTGTTTTTT. Combining the CDR3 with reference TRBV19 and TRBJ2-2 gives the whole variable domain DGGITQSPKYLFRKEGQNVTLSCEQNLNHDAMYWYRQDPGQGLRLIYYSQIVNDFQKGDIAEGYSVSREKKESFPLTVTSAQKNPTAFYLCASSIKGRRRVGTGELFFGEGSRLTVL.

This clonotype appeared many times. The junction departs from the called germline gene at one end, perhaps through a read error. V and J are TRBV7-3 and TRBJ2-2; D might be TRBD1 (5 bases). This CDR3 region has 13 residues. CDR1 and CDR2 (germline): SGHTA, FQGTGA. The CDR3 reads CAGRAPSTGELFF. The DNA of the CDR3 is TGTGCCGGCAGGGCTCCGAGTACCGGGGAGCTGTTTTTT. The full variable domain, with the rest looked up from reference TRBV7-3 and TRBJ2-2, is GAGVSQTPSNKVTEKGKYVELRCDPISGHTALYWYRQSLGQGPEFLIYFQGTGAADDSGLPNDRFFAVRPEGSVSTLKIQRTERGDSAVYLCAGRAPSTGELFFGEGSRLTVL.